These 24 T cell receptor beta chains came from one sample sequenced in a study of blood T cell repertoires in COVID-19. Only in-frame clones appear in the TCRdb table, and some are missing; sequencing was by immunoSEQ multiplex PCR. The repertoire consists of some 100,000 clones, with approximately 90% occurring once and the leading ten covering around 4.5%. Sequenced input: peripheral blood. The receptors were sampled from a woman older than 75 with active COVID-19.

This clone was counted a single time. The chain employs TRBV7-3 and TRBJ2-3, with 10 bases identical to TRBD1. The V gene end was trimmed by 5 bases and the J gene end by 1 base; junction bases not matched to a gene: 6. Germline CDR1 and CDR2: SGHTA and FQGTGA. The CDR3 is 16 residues long. CDR3 in DNA: TGTGCCAGCAGCCCGGGGGGGACAGGGGGCACAGATACGCAGTATTTT. It translates to CASSPGGTGGTDTQYF.

This rearrangement joins TRBV9 to TRBJ1-1; 7 nucleotides align to TRBD1. The CDR3 extends over 15 amino acids. Germline V gene data show CDR1 as SGDLS and CDR2 as YYNGEE. V lost 4 bases, J lost 1 base, and 7 bases stayed unmatched. The CDR3 region is CASSLRDRPNTEAFF. CDR3 in DNA: TGTGCCAGCAGCTTAAGGGACAGACCGAACACTGAAGCTTTCTTT.

The chain joins TRBV7-9 to TRBJ1-1; D perhaps matches TRBD1 (6 bases). The V end was cut by 5 bases, the J end by 0 bases, with 10 bases between. The CDR3 runs 14 residues. Germline V gene lookup returns CDR1 SEHNR and CDR2 FQNEAQ (reference sequence). The chain's CDR3 is CASSQQGLNTEAFF. The DNA of the CDR3 is TGTGCCAGCAGCCAACAGGGTTTGAACACTGAAGCTTTCTTT.

This clone has only one observation. The CDR3 region is CASSPYRVNEKLFF. CDR3 nucleotides: TGTGCCAGCAGCCCCTATCGGGTGAATGAAAAACTGTTTTTT. This chain joins TRBV11-2 and TRBJ1-4, with D hard to call. Looked up from germline, CDR1 is SGHAT and CDR2 is FQNNGV. V was shortened by 5 bases and J by 5 bases, with 12 bases between the two germline ends. This CDR3 has 14 residues.

This clone was counted between two and nine times. The chain joins TRBV28 to TRBJ2-7; the D gene is possibly TRBD2 (7 bases). Germline V CDR1 and CDR2: MDHEN, SYDVKM. V gave up 6 bases and J gave up 2 bases, with 11 bases separating them. The CDR3 is made up of 13 amino acids. The CDR3 DNA reads TGTGCCAGCAGCCGGGGGGCCCCCTACGAGCAGTACTTC. Translating gives CASSRGAPYEQYF.

The J gene is TRBJ2-3, the V gene TRBV10-3; the match to TRBD2 covers 9 bases. The germline CDR1 and CDR2 sequences are ENHRY and SYGVKD. The CDR3 covers 13 residues. The V segment lost 10 bases and the J segment 6 bases; nucleotides outside the gene matches: 8. CDR3 nucleotide sequence: TGTGCCACCCTGACTAGCGGAGGGGATACGCAGTATTTT. Residues: CATLTSGGDTQYF.

V and J are TRBV5-1 and TRBJ2-1; TRBD1 agrees at 7 bases. The CDR3 contains 14 residues. Per germline, CDR1 SGHRS and CDR2 YFSETQ. Losses at the gene ends were 0 bases for V and 5 bases for J; bases not matched to a gene: 2. CDR3 in amino acids: CASSLGQGDNEQFF. The CDR3 DNA sequence: TGCGCCAGCAGCTTGGGACAGGGTGACAATGAGCAGTTCTTC.

The rearrangement uses TRBV7-9 and TRBJ1-2; weak D call: TRBD1 (6 bases). V was trimmed by 5 bases and J by 4 bases, leaving 11 bases between them. Germline loops: CDR1 SEHNR, CDR2 FQNEAQ (reference sequence). CDR3 length equals 13 residues. CDR3 in amino acids: CASSTGQPYGYTF. The CDR3, as DNA: TGTGCCAGCAGCACAGGGCAACCCTATGGCTACACCTTC. Using reference TRBV7-9 and TRBJ1-2 for the parts outside the CDR3, the full variable domain is DTGVSQNPRHKITKRGQNVTFRCDPISEHNRLYWYRQTLGQGPEFLTYFQNEAQLEKSRLLSDRFSAERPKGSFSTLEIQRTEQGDSAMYLCASSTGQPYGYTFGSGTRLTVV.

The CDR3 coding sequence is TGCGCCAGCAGCCAAGTCGGCGGTTTTCTCTACAATGAGCAGTTCTTC. The encoded protein is CASSQVGGFLYNEQFF. The chain joins TRBV4-3 to TRBJ2-1; D ambiguous. The V gene's germline CDR1 is LGHNA and CDR2 YSLEER. CDR3 length: 16 amino acids. The germline V and J ends were trimmed by 1 base and 3 bases, with 13 bases remaining between them.

The chain employs TRBV7-2 and TRBJ1-4; 8 nucleotides match TRBD1. Trimming took 4 bases from V and 8 from J; bases not matched to a gene: 6. Germline V gene lookup returns CDR1 SGHTA and CDR2 FQGNSA. The CDR3 totals 14 residues. This CDR3 reads CASSSTGVAEKLFF. The CDR3 DNA reads TGTGCCAGCAGCTCGACAGGGGTCGCGGAAAAACTGTTTTTT.

This clone was observed once. The chain recombines TRBV19 with TRBJ2-7; possible D gene TRBD2, 5 bases. The germline V and J ends were trimmed by 4 bases and 0 bases, with 19 bases remaining between them. Per germline, CDR1 LNHDA and CDR2 SQIVND (reference sequence). There are 17 residues in the CDR3. The CDR3 DNA sequence: TGTGCCAGTAGTAACCTAATGAAAGCGGACGTCTCCTACGAGCAGTACTTC. Translation gives CASSNLMKADVSYEQYF.

The rearrangement uses TRBV7-8 and TRBJ2-7; 8 bases align to TRBD2. The CDR3 is 11 residues long. Germline-derived CDR1 and CDR2 are SGHVS and FQNEAQ. With 8 bases clipped from V and 9 bases from J, the junction kept 6 bases outside the gene matches. As DNA, the CDR3 is TGTGCCAGCGGGGGGCTAGCGGGGCAGTACTTC. Translated: CASGGLAGQYF.

The V and J genes are TRBV6-5 and TRBJ2-5, with D tentatively TRBD2 (5 bases). Trimming removed 6 bases at V and 5 bases at J, with 13 bases between. The CDR3 length is 13 residues. From germline, CDR1 is MNHEY and CDR2 SVGAGI. In nucleotides, the CDR3 is TGTGCCAGCAGCAGAACGGGAAGTGAGACCCAGTACTTC. This sequence encodes CASSRTGSETQYF.

This clone was detected once. J is TRBJ1-1 and V is TRBV2, with 7 bases fitting TRBD1. With 6 bases clipped from V and 4 bases from J, the junction kept 8 bases outside the gene matches. This CDR3 contains 14 residues. The germline V gene encodes CDR1 SNHLY and CDR2 FYNNEI. The CDR3 region has the DNA TGTGCCAGCAGCCTTACAGGGGCGAGCACTGAAGCTTTCTTT. Amino acid sequence: CASSLTGASTEAFF. Full variable domain (remainder filled in from reference TRBV2 and TRBJ1-1): EPEVTQTPSHQVTQMGQEVILRCVPISNHLYFYWYRQILGQKVEFLVSFYNNEISEKSEIFDDQFSVERPDGSNFTLKIRSTKLEDSAMYFCASSLTGASTEAFFGQGTRLTVV.

V usage is TRBV12-3 or TRBV12-4 and J usage is TRBJ2-6; D not certain. V lost 5 bases, J lost 2 bases, and 4 bases lay in between. The length of the CDR3 is 13 residues. The CDR3 nucleotides read TGTGCCAGCAGTGGAGCTGGGGCCAACGTCCTGACTTTC. This gives the protein CASSGAGANVLTF.

V usage is TRBV11-2 and J usage is TRBJ2-3; D remains ambiguous. Germline values: CDR1 SGHAT, CDR2 FQNNGV. Trimming left V 5 bases short and J 6 bases short, with 6 bases between. This CDR3 spans 11 amino acids. The CDR3 here is CASSLGDTQYF. CDR3 nucleotides: TGTGCCAGCAGCCTCGGGGATACGCAGTATTTT.

The chain employs TRBV7-9 and TRBJ1-3; no clear D gene. The V end lost 5 bases, the J end lost 1 base, and 15 bases lay between the germline ends. There are 16 residues in the CDR3. The germline gives CDR1 SEHNR, CDR2 FQNEAQ (reference sequence). The CDR3 loop reads CASSPRRGRSGNTIYF. DNA for the CDR3: TGTGCCAGCAGCCCCCGGCGGGGAAGGTCTGGAAACACCATATATTTT.

There are a few counts of this clone. The J gene is TRBJ2-5, the V gene TRBV19; D may be TRBD1 (5 bases). Germline assignment: CDR1 LNHDA and CDR2 SQIVND (reference sequence). The length of the CDR3 is 16 residues. V was clipped by 3 bases and J by 4 bases, with 18 bases between them. The CDR3 region is CASSMGPSDSLETQYF. The CDR3 region has the DNA TGTGCCAGTAGTATGGGCCCCTCCGACAGTCTAGAGACCCAGTACTTC.

This sequence joins TRBV29-1 and TRBJ1-1; 7 bases agree with TRBD1. The CDR3 has 15 amino acids. J gave up 0 bases and V 6 bases, and 10 bases lay outside the gene matches. Germline CDR1 and CDR2: SQVTM and ANQGSEA. The CDR3 loop is CSVASGTAMNTEAFF. In DNA, the CDR3 is TGCAGCGTGGCTTCCGGGACAGCAATGAACACTGAAGCTTTCTTT. The full variable domain, in which reference TRBV29-1 and TRBJ1-1 provide the parts outside the CDR3, is SAVISQKPSRDICQRGTSLTIQCQVDSQVTMMFWYRQQPGQSLTLIATANQGSEATYESGFVIDKFPISRPNLTFSTLTVSNMSPEDSSIYLCSVASGTAMNTEAFFGQGTRLTVV.

The rearrangement links TRBV6-2 or TRBV6-3 to TRBJ2-5; 9 nucleotides match TRBD2. Trimming at V came to 1 base and at J to 5 bases, leaving 11 bases not matched to a gene. CDR1 MNHEY and CDR2 SVGEGT come from the germline V gene. The CDR3 covers 17 residues. In DNA, the CDR3 is TGTGCCAGCAGTTACTTTAAGAGCGGGAGGAGGGTGGAGACCCAGTACTTC. This gives the protein CASSYFKSGRRVETQYF.

The chain recombines TRBV11-2 with TRBJ2-1; perhaps TRBD2 as D (5 bases). CDR1 SGHAT and CDR2 FQNNGV come from the germline V gene. V was trimmed by 3 bases and J by 0 bases, leaving 9 bases between them. This CDR3 has 15 amino acids. In DNA form, the CDR3 reads TGTGCCAGCAGCTTTGGGCTAGCCTCCTACAATGAGCAGTTCTTC. It is translated as CASSFGLASYNEQFF.

This clone was detected only once. The J gene is TRBJ2-3, the V gene TRBV29-1; 7 nucleotides match TRBD2. The V gene's germline CDR1 is SQVTM and CDR2 ANQGSEA. The V and J ends lost 5 bases and 2 bases, in that order; junction bases with no gene match: 7. This CDR3 contains 14 residues. The CDR3 DNA follows: TGCAGCGTTTCCCCTAGCGGATACACAGATACGCAGTATTTT. Translated, it gives CSVSPSGYTDTQYF.

The chain has TRBV2 and TRBJ2-2, with 9 nucleotides matching TRBD2. Germline trimming cut 3 bases from V and 10 bases from J; bases unmatched to any gene: 12. Per the germline V gene, CDR1 is SNHLY and CDR2 is FYNNEI. The CDR3 has 16 residues. The CDR3 DNA is TGTGCCAGCAGTGATACGCGGGAGGGCCCAGCCGAGGAGCTGTTTTTT. Protein product: CASSDTREGPAEELFF.

The gene calls are TRBV18 and TRBJ1-1; D ambiguous. Trimming shortened V by 6 bases and J by 0 bases, and 8 bases separated the two germline ends. This CDR3 spans 13 amino acids. Germline lookup yields CDR1 KGHSH and CDR2 LQKENI. Here the CDR3 reads CASSLSLNTEAFF. Written as DNA, the CDR3 is TGTGCCAGCTCCTTAAGCCTGAACACTGAAGCTTTCTTT.